A single sample is the source of the 18 T cell receptor beta chains below, sequenced in a study of shared clonotypes between healthy human individuals. The assay was immunoSEQ multiplex PCR, and TCRdb's table has in-frame clones only and misses some. The table lists about 110,000 clones, over 65% of them singletons. The sequenced sample consisted of memory CD8+ T cells sorted from blood. Noted subset: CD45RO+ cells pooled with CCR7-negative TemRA cells. These receptors all come from a woman aged 30 to 39 in good health.

The gene calls are TRBV7-9 and TRBJ1-1; D gene ambiguous. Germline V CDR1 and CDR2: SEHNR, FQNEAQ (reference sequence). The CDR3 length is 14 residues. V lost 6 bases and J lost 6, with 17 bases in between. The CDR3: CASRSDTGSAEAFF. The CDR3 DNA reads as TGTGCCAGCAGAAGTGACACGGGTTCGGCTGAAGCTTTCTTT.

The genes are TRBV7-9 and TRBJ2-5; D call uncertain. TRBJ2-7 explains the end of the DNA better; the J call may be wrong. The CDR3 contains 13 residues. Looked up from germline, CDR1 is SEHNR and CDR2 is FQNEAQ (reference sequence). CDR3 region: CASSPILAYEQYF. CDR3 DNA: TGTGCCAGCAGTCCAATTCTAGCCTACGAGCAGTACTTC.

CDR3 sequence: CSVVVPPSSYEQYF. CDR3 in DNA: TGCAGCGTTGTGGTGCCCCCCTCCTCCTACGAGCAGTACTTC. The chain joins TRBV29-1 to TRBJ2-7; D not resolved. From germline, CDR1 is SQVTM and CDR2 ANQGSEA. This CDR3 spans 14 amino acids. V lost 4 bases and J 0 bases, leaving 13 bases between the germline ends.

The chain's CDR3 is CASSATRAPGLETQYF. For the CDR3, the DNA is TGTGCCAGCAGTGCCACCCGCGCCCCGGGGCTGGAGACCCAGTACTTC. V and J are TRBV27 and TRBJ2-5, with D perhaps assigned TRBD1 or TRBD2 (5 bases each). With 5 bases removed from V and 5 bases from J, the gap between germline ends came to 21 bases. The V gene's germline CDR1 is MNHEY and CDR2 SMNVEV (reference sequence). This CDR3 has 16 amino acids.

The chain carries TRBV28 and TRBJ2-7, with D perhaps matching TRBD1 or TRBD2 (5 bases each). CDR1 and CDR2 from the germline V gene are MDHEN and SYDVKM. This CDR3 is built from 17 residues. V was shortened by 4 bases and J by 4 bases, with 23 bases between the two germline ends. CDR3 loop: CASSSQSGTLAQYEQYF. The CDR3 DNA is TGTGCCAGCAGTTCCCAATCCGGGACCCTCGCGCAGTACGAGCAGTACTTC.

This chain joins TRBV11-3 and TRBJ1-6; 8 nucleotides agree with TRBD1. Germline V gene data show CDR1 as SGHNT and CDR2 as YENEEA. The CDR3 is 14 amino acids. Trimming removed 4 bases from V and 8 bases from J; junction bases left unmatched: 4. The DNA for the CDR3 is TGTGCCAGCAGCTCAGGGGGCGGGTATTCACCCCTCCACTTT. Protein product: CASSSGGGYSPLHF.

Concerning this clone: Other DNA sequences of this sample code for an identical CDR3. The chain is built from TRBV4-1 and TRBJ2-7, with D unclear. The CDR3 runs to 14 residues. Deletions cut 0 bases from V and 3 bases from J, with 9 bases between. Germline V gives CDR1 MGHRA, CDR2 YSYEKL. CDR3 sequence: CASSQDPGSYEQYF. CDR3 DNA sequence: TGCGCCAGCAGCCAAGATCCAGGTAGCTACGAGCAGTACTTC.

In this sample, this clone turned up many times. V and J are TRBV6-4 and TRBJ2-7; 11 bases map to TRBD2. Germline loops: CDR1 MRHNA, CDR2 SNTAGT. This CDR3 is built from 16 residues. Trimming took 5 bases from V and 0 from J; bases not matched to a gene: 6. This chain's CDR3 is CASSPQGLADSYEQYF. CDR3 nucleotides: TGTGCCAGCAGTCCCCAGGGACTAGCGGACTCCTACGAGCAGTACTTC.

Comment on this clone: The missing conserved phenylalanine or tryptophan at the end of this CDR3 makes a read error likely. The DNA is left out, because the CDR3 cannot be placed on it with certainty; the CDR3 is given as TCRdb lists it. The V gene is TRBV2, the J gene TRBJ2-7; TRBD1 reflects the table's D call only, with no check against the DNA. Germline V lookup: CDR1 SNHLY, CDR2 FYNNEI. The CDR3 length is 12 residues, termini included. This CDR3 reads CASSGFGGLVIL.

The chain links TRBV20-1 to TRBJ2-7; D gene uncertain. The V gene's germline CDR1 is DFQATT and CDR2 SNEGSKA (reference sequence). This CDR3 is 11 amino acids long. V was clipped by 4 bases and J by 3 bases, with 7 bases between them. CDR3 coding DNA: TGCAGTGCTACAGGTTACTACGAGCAGTACTTC. This codes for CSATGYYEQYF.

The table lists this clone with a few counts. The same CDR3 also results from other DNA sequences found in this sample. The genes are TRBV27 and TRBJ2-5; 8 bases line up with TRBD2. The CDR3 sequence is 14 residues long. Germline trimming cut 5 bases from V and 4 bases from J; bases unmatched to any gene: 6. Germline V gene sequence: CDR1 MNHEY, CDR2 SMNVEV (reference sequence). In DNA, the CDR3 is TGTGCCAGCAGTCCCGGGACTAGGGGAGAGACCCAGTACTTC. Its protein product is CASSPGTRGETQYF.

This sequence joins TRBV4-1 and TRBJ2-3; D is unresolved. The CDR3 contains 13 residues. In germline, CDR1 is MGHRA, CDR2 YSYEKL. V was pared by 0 bases and J by 5 bases, with 6 bases between. In DNA, the CDR3 is TGCGCCAGCAGCCAAGACCCCATAGATACGCAGTATTTT. Its translation is CASSQDPIDTQYF.

J is TRBJ1-2 and V is TRBV7-9; 7 nucleotides agree with TRBD1. The CDR3 has 14 residues. Per germline, CDR1 SEHNR and CDR2 FQNEAQ (reference sequence). V trimming: 2 bases; J trimming: 6 bases; junction bases outside the gene matches: 6. The DNA of the CDR3 is TGTGCCAGCAGCTTACCCTCAGGGGGAAATGGCTACACCTTC. Protein product: CASSLPSGGNGYTF.

The J gene is TRBJ2-3, the V gene TRBV29-1; 9 nucleotides agree with TRBD2. Germline trimming cut 1 base from V and 3 bases from J; bases unmatched to any gene: 11. The germline V gene has CDR1 SQVTM and CDR2 ANQGSEA. The length of the CDR3 is 17 residues. CDR3 sequence: CSVEGGVLAGITDTQYF. The CDR3, as DNA: TGCAGCGTTGAAGGAGGGGTACTAGCGGGTATAACAGATACGCAGTATTTT.

The chain carries TRBV7-9 and TRBJ2-3; D not resolved. Germline V gene lookup returns CDR1 SEHNR and CDR2 FQNEAQ (reference sequence). Trimming stripped 6 bases from V and 6 bases from J, with 7 bases between. The CDR3 runs to 11 residues. Here the CDR3 DNA reads TGTGCCAGCAGGAGGATGGATACGCAGTATTTT. Translating gives CASRRMDTQYF.

This clone was seen at least ten times. The CDR3 DNA reads as TGTGCCACCAGCAGAGATCTGCAGGGGGCTCAGCCCCAGCATTTT. Its protein product is CATSRDLQGAQPQHF. The rearrangement links TRBV15 to TRBJ1-5; 8 nucleotides match TRBD1. The CDR3 totals 15 residues. V trimming: 0 bases; J trimming: 6 bases; junction bases outside the gene matches: 4. Germline V CDR1 and CDR2: LNHNV, YYDKDF (reference sequence).

This rearrangement joins TRBV21-1 to TRBJ2-1; the listed D gene, TRBD1, was not tested against the DNA. TRBV21-1 corresponds to a pseudogene. The CDR3 covers 18 residues. The CDR3 loop is CASSTSSNDRALYNEQFF. CDR3 DNA sequence: TGTGCCAGCAGCACAAGCTCAAATGACAGGGCCCTCTACAATGAGCAGTTCTTC.

V is TRBV23-1 and J is TRBJ2-5, with TRBD2 as a possible D gene (5 bases). TRBV23-1 is recorded as an ORF, its role being uncertain. This CDR3 has 12 amino acids. Trimming stripped 9 bases from V and 4 bases from J, with 12 bases between. CDR3 sequence (DNA): TGCGCCAGACGGACCGAGGGAGAGACCCAGTACTTC. Residues: CARRTEGETQYF.